This TCR beta chain is from a study of T cells in Graves' hyperthyroidism and ophthalmopathy. This clonotype was recorded many times. Its antigen is still unknown. General study points: Blood shared most expanded thyroid clonotypes above 0.001. A median roughly six months before onset, the model predicted ophthalmopathy.

From RNA transcripts, TCR beta CDR3 regions were amplified. A set of HTBI primers served as the primers for a first-round RT-PCR of the TCR CDR3. One entry per CDR3 protein, called by TCRdb with MiXCR from the multiplex PCR reads. The data hold approximately 400,000 distinct CDR3 sequences, with approximately 15% observed a single time. Germline V lookup: CDR1 SGHRS, CDR2 YFSETQ. V dropped 7 bases and J dropped 2 bases, with 12 bases sitting between them. The CDR3 covers 13 residues. Material for sequencing was blood. The receptor was isolated from a woman aged 55-69 years with Graves' hyperthyroidism. The chain has TRBV5-1 and TRBJ1-1; maybe TRBD1 (6 bases). The CDR3: CASQDSLNTEAFF. In DNA, the CDR3 is TGCGCCAGCCAGGACAGTTTAAACACTGAAGCTTTCTTT.